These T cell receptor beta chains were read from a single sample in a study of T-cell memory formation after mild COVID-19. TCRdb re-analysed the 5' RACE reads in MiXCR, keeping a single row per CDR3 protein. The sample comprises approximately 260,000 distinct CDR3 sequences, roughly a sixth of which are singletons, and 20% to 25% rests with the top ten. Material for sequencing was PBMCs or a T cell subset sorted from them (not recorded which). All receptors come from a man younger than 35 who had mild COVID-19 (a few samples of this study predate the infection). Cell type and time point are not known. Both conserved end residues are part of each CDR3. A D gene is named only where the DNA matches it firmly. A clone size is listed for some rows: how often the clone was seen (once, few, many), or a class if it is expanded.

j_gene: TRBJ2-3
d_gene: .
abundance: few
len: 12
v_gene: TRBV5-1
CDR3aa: CASSLKSDTQYF
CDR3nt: TGCGCCAGCAGCTTAAAGTCAGATACGCAGTATTTT

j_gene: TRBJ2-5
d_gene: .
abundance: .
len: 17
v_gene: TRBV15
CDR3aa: CATSRDLGGQRQETQYF
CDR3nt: TGTGCCACCAGCAGAGATTTAGGCGGACAGAGGCAAGAGACCCAGTACTTC

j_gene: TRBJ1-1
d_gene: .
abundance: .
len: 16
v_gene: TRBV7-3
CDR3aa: CASSLRGPTVGTEAFF
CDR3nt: TGTGCCAGCAGCTTAAGGGGGCCGACAGTCGGCACTGAAGCTTTCTTT

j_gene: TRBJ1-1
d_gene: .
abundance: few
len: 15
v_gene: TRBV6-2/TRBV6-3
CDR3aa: CASSYEVPANTEAFF
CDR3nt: TGTGCCAGCAGTTACGAGGTTCCAGCTAACACTGAAGCTTTCTTT

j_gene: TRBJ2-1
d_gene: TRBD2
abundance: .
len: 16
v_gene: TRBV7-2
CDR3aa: CASSLSLRGGIHEQFF
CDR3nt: TGTGCCAGCAGCTTAAGCTTGCGGGGGGGTATCCATGAGCAGTTCTTC

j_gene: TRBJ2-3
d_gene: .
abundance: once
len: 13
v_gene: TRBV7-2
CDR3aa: CASRLLGADTQYF
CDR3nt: TGTGCCAGCAGATTACTCGGGGCAGATACGCAGTATTTT

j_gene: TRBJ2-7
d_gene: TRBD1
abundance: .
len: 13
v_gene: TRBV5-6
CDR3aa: CASSWGQGVKQYF
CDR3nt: TGTGCCAGCAGCTGGGGGCAGGGGGTGAAACAGTACTTC

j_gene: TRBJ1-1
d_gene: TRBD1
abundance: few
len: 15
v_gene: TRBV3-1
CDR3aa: CASSLPGTGRREAFF
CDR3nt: TGTGCCAGCAGCTTACCCGGGACAGGGCGTCGGGAAGCTTTCTTT

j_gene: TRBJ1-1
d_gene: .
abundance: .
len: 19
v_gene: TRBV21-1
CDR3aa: CASSKTSTPGQYMNTEAFF
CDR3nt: TGTGCCAGCAGCAAAACCAGCACTCCGGGACAGTACATGAACACTGAAGCTTTCTTT

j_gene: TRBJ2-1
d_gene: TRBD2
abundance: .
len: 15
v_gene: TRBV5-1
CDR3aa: CASSLVSGGQNEQFF
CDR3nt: TGCGCCAGCAGCTTGGTTAGCGGGGGTCAAAATGAGCAGTTCTTC

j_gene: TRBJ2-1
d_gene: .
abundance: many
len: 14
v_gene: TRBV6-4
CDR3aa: CASSETVDYNEQFF
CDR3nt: TGTGCCAGCAGTGAAACAGTAGATTACAATGAGCAGTTCTTC

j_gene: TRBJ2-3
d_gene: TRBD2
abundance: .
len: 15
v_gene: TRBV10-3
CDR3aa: CAISEAGGPGDTQYF
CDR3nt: TGTGCCATCAGTGAGGCGGGGGGGCCCGGTGATACGCAGTATTTT

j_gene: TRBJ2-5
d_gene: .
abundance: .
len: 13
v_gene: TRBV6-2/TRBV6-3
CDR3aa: CATRVRTGETQYF
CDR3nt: TGTGCCACCCGAGTCCGTACGGGAGAGACCCAGTACTTC

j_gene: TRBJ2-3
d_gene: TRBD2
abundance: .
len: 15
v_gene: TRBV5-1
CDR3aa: CASSARTSETDTQYF
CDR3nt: TGCGCCAGCAGCGCTCGGACTAGCGAGACAGATACGCAGTATTTT

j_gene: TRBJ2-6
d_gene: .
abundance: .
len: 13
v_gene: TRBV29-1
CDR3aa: CSVAVSGANVLTF
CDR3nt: TGCAGCGTTGCGGTTTCTGGGGCCAACGTCCTGACTTTC

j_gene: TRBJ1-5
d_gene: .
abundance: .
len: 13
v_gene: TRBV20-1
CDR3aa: CSARRDINQPQHF
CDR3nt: TGCAGTGCTAGACGGGACATCAATCAGCCCCAGCATTTT

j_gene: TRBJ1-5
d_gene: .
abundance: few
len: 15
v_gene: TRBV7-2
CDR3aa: CASSFGSRGNQPQHF
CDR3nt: TGTGCCAGCAGCTTTGGTAGTCGGGGCAATCAGCCCCAGCATTTT